This is a list of T cell receptor beta chains from one sample in a study of T cell clusters in autoimmune cytopenias. TCRdb reworked the multiplex PCR reads into one entry per CDR3 protein, no DNA. The sample holds around 9,800 distinct CDR3 sequences. This sample also appeared in a second study, on T cell repertoires in aging, cancer and after chemotherapy.

Material for sequencing was peripheral blood. The receptors here all came from a human donor in good health. The CDR3 runs from the conserved cysteine through the conserved F or W. Expanded clones are given a class, and other clones once, few, many or no size at all.

>medium-sized|TRBJ2-1|TRBV7-2
CASSLPFAGGPSVHEQFF
>NA|TRBJ2-1|TRBV7-6
CASSPRTGPDNEQFF
>NA|TRBJ2-5|TRBV11-3
CASSLGRLGKETQYF
>NA|TRBJ1-1|TRBV21-1
CASSKALSGDDPEAFF
>NA|TRBJ2-5|TRBV5-4
CASSLAEGRQETQYF
>NA|TRBJ2-3|TRBV25-1
CASSGAGAPTDTQYF
>medium-sized|TRBJ2-1|TRBV6-5
CASTSYNEQFF
>medium-sized|TRBJ2-3|TRBV20-1
CSAWGQGSTDTQYF
>NA|TRBJ2-3|TRBV13
CASSLGLAGSTDTQYF
>NA|TRBJ2-5|TRBV7-9
CASRIQETQYF
>medium-sized|TRBJ2-7|TRBV6-6
CASSYLGGEQYF
>NA|TRBJ1-1|TRBV18
CASSPLPFTEAFF
>medium-sized|TRBJ1-4|TRBV30
CAWSDQGSTNEKLFF
>NA|TRBJ1-5|TRBV7-9
CASSSLAGGQPQHF
>medium-sized|TRBJ1-2|TRBV6-5
CASSYSTVNYGYTF
>NA|TRBJ2-1|TRBV28
CASTRLTGGNEQFF
>NA|TRBJ2-5|TRBV7-2
CASSLLPGETQYF
>medium-sized|TRBJ1-1|TRBV20-1
CSAEQGDTEAFF
>medium-sized|TRBJ1-1|TRBV19
CASSITGSEAFF
>NA|TRBJ2-1|TRBV7-9
CASSPRTAGDYNEQFF
>NA|TRBJ1-6|TRBV28
CASSFARLGYNSPLHF
>NA|TRBJ2-7|TRBV18
CASSQGQGESYEQYF
>NA|TRBJ2-3|TRBV20-1
CSARDGELAGGPSTDTQYF
>medium-sized|TRBJ1-2|TRBV27
CASPRALLNYGYTF
>medium-sized|TRBJ2-7|TRBV7-6
CASSLGTAYEQYF
>NA|TRBJ1-4|TRBV20-1
CSALPGGDEKLFF
>NA|TRBJ2-2|TRBV24-1
CATSQYPGRSTGELFF
>NA|TRBJ2-7|TRBV30
CAWSVRSGLLDEQYF
>medium-sized|TRBJ1-1|TRBV30
CAWSRGVGTEAFF
>NA|TRBJ2-3|TRBV5-4
CASSLERGDTDTQYF
>NA|TRBJ2-7|TRBV20-1
CSARESVAGVSYEQYF